The text below deals with one T cell receptor beta chain. What it binds is unknown. This entry is derived from a study of shared clonotypes between healthy human individuals. Study information: Every donor yielded three CD4 naive, three CD4 memory, two CD8 naive and one CD8 memory plate.

The authors divided CD4+ cells into CD45RA+ naive and CD45RA-negative memory subsets. Study-wide findings and caveats: Against clonotypes common to all four donors, non-shared ones had lower generation probabilities. Memory subsets generally showed smaller estimated richness than naive subsets did.

Sequenced by immunoSEQ multiplex PCR; TCRdb stores in-frame clones only, minus some. The data show just over 2,000,000 clones, with roughly 94% seen just once and 0.13% held by the top ten. V shed 5 bases and J 4 bases; nucleotides not matched to a gene: 15. The V gene's germline CDR1 is SGDLS and CDR2 YYNGEE. The CDR3 sequence is 19 residues long. The chain carries TRBV9 and TRBJ2-3; 14 bases are a match to TRBD2. This sequence was found in a man in his late teens or twenties in good health. The sequenced sample consisted of naive CD4+ T cells sorted from blood. Subset in this sample: CD45RA+ positively selected. CDR3 bases: TGTGCCAGCAGACCATCCGGGACTAGCGGGAGAAGATCGCCAGATACGCAGTATTTT. Encoded protein: CASRPSGTSGRRSPDTQYF.